Listed below are T cell receptor beta chains from one sample, sequenced in a study of blood T cells in healthy people across ages. TCRdb reprocessed the 5' RACE reads via MiXCR and lists one record per CDR3 protein. The sample comprises around 1,800,000 distinct CDR3 sequences, approximately 39% of which are singletons, and more than 20% rests with the top ten. Sequencing input: blood. The receptors come from a human donor in good health. CDR3s include the opening cysteine and the closing phenylalanine or tryptophan. D genes are given only for firm matches. A clone size is listed for some rows: how often the clone was seen (once, few, many), or a class if it is expanded.

v_gene: TRBV7-2
d_gene: TRBD1
j_gene: TRBJ2-1
abundance: -
CDR3nt: TGTGCCAGCAGCTTGGGGTCGACAGGGAGTCGGTTCTTC
CDR3aa: CASSLGSTGSRFF

v_gene: TRBV3-1
d_gene: TRBD2
j_gene: TRBJ2-5
abundance: -
CDR3nt: TGTGCCAGCACCCAAGGTAGCGGGGTCCAAGAGACCCAGTACTTC
CDR3aa: CASTQGSGVQETQYF

v_gene: TRBV4-3
d_gene: -
j_gene: TRBJ1-2
abundance: -
CDR3nt: TGCGCCAGCAGCCAAGCCTTGGGGAGGAAATTATACTATGGCTACACCTTC
CDR3aa: CASSQALGRKLYYGYTF

v_gene: TRBV4-1
d_gene: TRBD1
j_gene: TRBJ2-5
abundance: -
CDR3nt: TGCGCCAGCAGCCAACCGACAGGGTTGACAGAGACCCAGTACTTC
CDR3aa: CASSQPTGLTETQYF

v_gene: TRBV5-1
d_gene: TRBD1
j_gene: TRBJ2-7
abundance: -
CDR3nt: TGCGCCAGCAGCCTACCGGGACAGCAATCCTACGAGCAGTACTTC
CDR3aa: CASSLPGQQSYEQYF

v_gene: TRBV5-1
d_gene: -
j_gene: TRBJ2-7
abundance: few
CDR3nt: TGCGCCAGCAGCTCCGGGGACGGTACCTACGAGCAGTACTTC
CDR3aa: CASSSGDGTYEQYF

v_gene: TRBV5-1
d_gene: -
j_gene: TRBJ1-2
abundance: -
CDR3nt: TGCGCCAGCAGCTTCCACAGGGATGGCTACACCTTC
CDR3aa: CASSFHRDGYTF

v_gene: TRBV24-1
d_gene: -
j_gene: TRBJ2-7
abundance: -
CDR3nt: TGTGCCACCAGTGGCGACCGTCACTACGAGCAGTACTTC
CDR3aa: CATSGDRHYEQYF

v_gene: TRBV20-1
d_gene: -
j_gene: TRBJ1-1
abundance: -
CDR3nt: TGCAGTGCTAGTAATCCGGGGGGGGACACTGAAGCTTTCTTT
CDR3aa: CSASNPGGDTEAFF

v_gene: TRBV28
d_gene: -
j_gene: TRBJ2-7
abundance: few
CDR3nt: TGTGCCAGCAGTTCAGGGAGGTTTCCCTACGAGCAGTACTTC
CDR3aa: CASSSGRFPYEQYF

v_gene: TRBV28
d_gene: -
j_gene: TRBJ2-6
abundance: -
CDR3nt: TGTGCCAGCAGTTTTTTCAGGGGTTACTCTGGGGCCAACGTCCTGACTTTC
CDR3aa: CASSFFRGYSGANVLTF

v_gene: TRBV24-1
d_gene: -
j_gene: TRBJ2-3
abundance: -
CDR3nt: TGTGCCACCAGTGATTTTAGGGGAGAGAGGACAGATACGCAGTATTTT
CDR3aa: CATSDFRGERTDTQYF

v_gene: TRBV28
d_gene: -
j_gene: TRBJ2-3
abundance: -
CDR3nt: TGTGCCAGCAGTTTTGGTGGGGAAGAGGATACGCAGTATTTT
CDR3aa: CASSFGGEEDTQYF

v_gene: TRBV27
d_gene: -
j_gene: TRBJ2-2
abundance: -
CDR3nt: TGTGCCAGCAGTTTTGGGACCCAAGGGGCCGAGGAGCTGTTTTTT
CDR3aa: CASSFGTQGAEELFF

v_gene: TRBV29-1
d_gene: -
j_gene: TRBJ1-2
abundance: many
CDR3nt: TGCAGCGTTGACAGGGCCTATGGCTACACCTTC
CDR3aa: CSVDRAYGYTF

v_gene: TRBV14
d_gene: TRBD1
j_gene: TRBJ2-3
abundance: once
CDR3nt: TGTGCCAGCAGCCAAGTCGGACGGGACAGCTTTTTCGGTACGCAGTATTTT
CDR3aa: CASSQVGRDSFFGTQYF

v_gene: TRBV29-1
d_gene: -
j_gene: TRBJ1-5
abundance: -
CDR3nt: TGCAGCGTTGCTCTTGGAGCAGTTGGCAATCAGCCCCAGCATTTT
CDR3aa: CSVALGAVGNQPQHF